This T cell receptor beta chain was captured in a study of shared clonotypes between healthy human individuals. Each subset's genomic DNA was split evenly across several immunoSEQ plates. The table came from immunoSEQ multiplex PCR; TCRdb's copy has only in-frame clones and leaves some out. Of about 2.4 million clones detected, under 95% appear once; the ten largest clones hold about 0.38%. In the case of this clone: Its specificity is not known.

Per the germline V gene, CDR1 is SGHVS and CDR2 is FQNEAQ. This CDR3 is built from 14 residues. Between the trimmed V and J ends, which lost 1 base and 0 bases, there was a span of 7 bases. Study findings and constraints: Generation probabilities were higher for clonotypes shared across all four sorted-subset donors than for unshared ones.

The chain carries TRBV7-8 and TRBJ2-7, with D uncertain. The TCR originated in a man aged 18 to 29 in good health. Some clones in this sample may be carry-over from other donors' samples. Input material: naive CD4+ T cells from PBMCs. Stated subset: CD45RA+ positively selected. The CDR3 DNA is TGTGCCAGCAGCTTAGACCCGAGCTCCTACGAGCAGTACTTC. Its protein is CASSLDPSSYEQYF.